One sample yielded the 30 T cell receptor beta chains listed below, sequenced in a study of cytomegalovirus exposure and HLA in healthy donors. The PCR contained 60 Vbeta and 13 Jbeta primers. Sequencing used immunoSEQ multiplex PCR; TCRdb keeps in-frame clones, though not all of them. The sample has roughly 150,000 clones; roughly 80% are singletons. The sample comprised PBMCs. These receptors were collected from a male donor in good health and CMV-seronegative.

The rearrangement uses TRBV11-3 and TRBJ1-1, with D possibly matching TRBD1 (5 bases). Trimming cost V 4 bases and J 1 base, with 10 bases left between them. The CDR3 has 14 residues. Per the germline V gene, CDR1 is SGHNT and CDR2 is YENEEA. The CDR3 spells CASSSGRGNTEAFF. Here the CDR3 DNA reads TGTGCCAGCAGCTCCGGGAGGGGGAACACTGAAGCTTTCTTT.

This clone has only one observation. This sequence joins TRBV19 and TRBJ2-7; tentatively, D is TRBD1 (6 bases). The CDR3 has 15 residues. Trimming removed 2 bases at V and 4 bases at J, with 15 bases between. The germline CDR1 and CDR2 sequences are LNHDA and SQIVND (reference sequence). The CDR3 here is CASSITDGQSYEQYF. The CDR3, as DNA: TGTGCCAGTAGTATAACTGATGGACAGAGTTACGAGCAGTACTTC.

J is TRBJ2-3 and V is TRBV6-1, with 14 positions matching TRBD2. Germline V gives CDR1 MNHNS, CDR2 SASEGT. This CDR3 region has 16 residues. V dropped 1 base and J dropped 8; count of bases not matched to a gene: 5. The CDR3 coding sequence is TGTGCCAGCAGTGAAGGACTAGCGGGGGGGCGCGTTACGCAGTATTTT. Its translation: CASSEGLAGGRVTQYF.

This clone was detected only a few times. The chain combines TRBV19 with TRBJ1-2, with 9 bases matching TRBD1. Germline trimming cut 7 bases from V and 7 bases from J; bases unmatched to any gene: 16. The CDR3 consists of 16 residues. Germline loops: CDR1 LNHDA, CDR2 SQIVND (reference sequence). In DNA form, the CDR3 reads TGTGCCAGTAACCCAACCGGGACAGGGTTGGGTGGTGGCTACACCTTC. Residues: CASNPTGTGLGGGYTF.

This chain joins TRBV27 and TRBJ1-4, with D possibly TRBD1 on 5 matching bases. Trimming left V 2 bases short and J 7 bases short, with 14 bases between. CDR1 is MNHEY and CDR2 is SMNVEV in the germline V gene (reference sequence). The CDR3 loop spans 15 amino acids. The DNA of the CDR3 is TGTGCCAGCAGTTTAGCACCCCCGGGGGGTGAAAAACTGTTTTTT. Its translation: CASSLAPPGGEKLFF.

This clone has only a few counts. The chain carries TRBV6-1 and TRBJ1-1, with TRBD1 as a possible D gene (5 bases). Germline V lookup: CDR1 MNHNS, CDR2 SASEGT. Between the trimmed V and J ends, which lost 6 bases and 1 base, there was a span of 15 bases. CDR3 length: 15 residues. CDR3 bases: TGTGCCAGCAGGCCCGTTTTAGGGGCGAACACTGAAGCTTTCTTT. It yields the protein CASRPVLGANTEAFF.

The rearrangement links TRBV7-8 to TRBJ2-1; D gene ambiguous. Per the germline V gene, CDR1 is SGHVS and CDR2 is FQNEAQ. V lost 5 bases and J 3 bases, leaving 8 bases between the germline ends. This CDR3 comprises 13 residues. The CDR3 spells CASSPRGYNEQFF. CDR3 nucleotides: TGTGCCAGCAGCCCCCGAGGCTACAATGAGCAGTTCTTC.

This chain's CDR3 is CASSTSRLAGATTDTQYF. The CDR3 DNA is TGTGCCAGTAGCACTTCCCGACTAGCGGGAGCGACCACAGATACGCAGTATTTT. J is TRBJ2-3 and V is TRBV19; 12 positions match TRBD2. This CDR3 is built from 18 residues. The germline CDR1 and CDR2 sequences are LNHDA and SQIVND (reference sequence). V lost 6 bases to trimming and J lost 2 bases; unmatched junction nucleotides: 12.

This clone was detected a few times. The chain is built from TRBV27 and TRBJ1-1, with 8 nucleotides matching TRBD1. The germline gives CDR1 MNHEY, CDR2 SMNVEV (reference sequence). J lost 7 bases, V lost 4 bases, and 8 bases had no gene match. The CDR3 sequence is 14 residues long. As DNA, the CDR3 is TGTGCCAGCAGTTACGACAGGGGAGGGGGTGAAGCTTTCTTT. Amino acid sequence: CASSYDRGGGEAFF.

V is TRBV19 and J is TRBJ2-5, with D possibly matching TRBD2 (7 bases). The germline V and J ends were trimmed by 6 bases and 4 bases, with 15 bases remaining between them. The CDR3 sequence is 14 residues long. Germline CDR1 is LNHDA and CDR2 is SQIVND (reference sequence). CDR3 bases: TGTGCCAGTAGCATCGGGGGGCGAGGAGAGACCCAGTACTTC. Translated, it gives CASSIGGRGETQYF.

This chain links TRBV18 with TRBJ2-7; 12 bases align to TRBD2. V trimming: 3 bases; J trimming: 1 base; junction bases outside the gene matches: 4. The CDR3 consists of 16 residues. Germline CDR1 KGHSH, CDR2 LQKENI. Written as DNA, the CDR3 is TGTGCCAGCTCACCCCGACTAGCGGGAGTATCCTACGAGCAGTACTTC. As protein: CASSPRLAGVSYEQYF.

The chain carries TRBV2 and TRBJ1-2; 9 bases fit TRBD1. Germline assignment: CDR1 SNHLY and CDR2 FYNNEI. V lost 8 bases and J lost 5; bases outside the gene matches: 6. The CDR3 covers 13 residues. CDR3 residues: CASGTGNTYGYTF. CDR3 sequence (DNA): TGTGCCAGCGGGACAGGGAATACTTATGGCTACACCTTC.

The chain has TRBV2 and TRBJ1-2, with D perhaps matching TRBD1 (6 bases). There are 13 residues in the CDR3. Germline V gene sequence: CDR1 SNHLY, CDR2 FYNNEI. Between the trimmed V and J ends, which lost 7 bases and 4 bases, there was a span of 13 bases. The CDR3 coding sequence is TGTGCCAGCACCCTGGACAGCTCCTATGGCTACACCTTC. This encodes CASTLDSSYGYTF.

The chain carries TRBV11-1 and TRBJ2-7; TRBD2 matches 7 bases. Trimming removed 1 base from V and 12 bases from J; junction bases left unmatched: 6. CDR3 size: 12 residues. Per the germline V gene, CDR1 is SGHAT and CDR2 is FQDESV (reference sequence). As DNA, the CDR3 is TGTGCCAGCAGCTTAGGCGGGGGAAAAAGGTACTTC. Its protein is CASSLGGGKRYF.

As DNA, the CDR3 is TGTGCCAGCTCACCAGATGACAGCTACACTGAAGCTTTCTTT. It codes for CASSPDDSYTEAFF. V gene TRBV18 combines with J gene TRBJ1-1, with TRBD1 as a possible D gene (5 bases). With 2 bases removed from V and 3 bases from J, the gap between germline ends came to 10 bases. This CDR3 contains 14 residues. The germline V gene has CDR1 KGHSH and CDR2 LQKENI.

The chain carries TRBV6-1 and TRBJ1-4, with a weak D call TRBD1 (5 bases). Germline V gives CDR1 MNHNS, CDR2 SASEGT. Trimming removed 7 bases at V and 7 bases at J, with 13 bases between. The CDR3 has 13 amino acids. The CDR3: CASKGVYGEKLFF. DNA for the CDR3: TGTGCCAGCAAAGGGGTGTACGGTGAAAAACTGTTTTTT.

There are a few counts of this clone. The chain links TRBV10-3 to TRBJ2-3; 10 bases line up with TRBD2. The V gene end was trimmed by 7 bases and the J gene end by 1 base; junction bases not matched to a gene: 14. CDR1 and CDR2 from the germline V gene are ENHRY and SYGVKD. The CDR3 is made up of 18 amino acids. The CDR3 sequence: CAITPGGAGGPRTDTQYF. The CDR3 DNA is TGTGCCATCACCCCGGGGGGAGCGGGGGGGCCCCGCACAGATACGCAGTATTTT.

The chain couples TRBV27 to TRBJ2-3; TRBD2 matches 7 bases. The CDR3 spans 18 residues. The V and J ends lost 2 bases and 0 bases, in that order; junction bases with no gene match: 11. In germline, CDR1 is MNHEY, CDR2 SMNVEV (reference sequence). The CDR3 DNA reads TGTGCCAGCAGTTTACCTCCCTTTTTGCGGGGGAGCACAGATACGCAGTATTTT. Translated: CASSLPPFLRGSTDTQYF.

The rearrangement joins TRBV9 to TRBJ2-7, with 13 bases identical to TRBD2. Germline V gene data show CDR1 as SGDLS and CDR2 as YYNGEE. Germline trimming cut 1 base from V and 4 bases from J; bases unmatched to any gene: 2. This CDR3 comprises 15 residues. The CDR3 here is CASSVTSGREYEQYF. As DNA, the CDR3 is TGTGCCAGCAGCGTAACTAGCGGGAGGGAGTACGAGCAGTACTTC.

This chain links TRBV6-5 with TRBJ2-5; TRBD1 aligns across 10 bases. The J call may be faulty, since TRBJ2-7 better matches the DNA end. Germline V lookup: CDR1 MNHEY, CDR2 SVGAGI. The CDR3 spans 15 residues. Here the CDR3 reads CASSYGTGVGAEQYF. CDR3 bases: TGTGCCAGCAGTTACGGGACAGGGGTTGGCGCCGAGCAGTACTTC.

The V and J genes are TRBV7-9 and TRBJ2-1; TRBD2 matches at 10 bases. Germline V CDR1 and CDR2: SEHNR, FQNEAQ (reference sequence). The V and J ends lost 8 bases and 0 bases, in that order; junction bases with no gene match: 7. This CDR3 region has 16 residues. The CDR3 region is CASEGSGRSSYNEQFF. The CDR3 DNA follows: TGTGCCAGCGAGGGTAGCGGGAGGTCCTCCTACAATGAGCAGTTCTTC.

The genes are TRBV11-2 and TRBJ2-3; 8 bases agree with TRBD2. The trim removed 3 bases at V and 12 bases at J, leaving 14 bases unmatched. The CDR3 runs 15 residues. Germline V gives CDR1 SGHAT, CDR2 FQNNGV. The CDR3 spells CASSLSAGGRDIQYF. The CDR3 bases are TGTGCCAGCAGCTTGTCGGCGGGAGGACGGGATATCCAGTATTTT.

V is TRBV5-8 and J is TRBJ1-2; possible D gene TRBD1, 5 bases. Trimming cost V 3 bases and J 0 bases, with 15 bases left between them. The CDR3 loop spans 16 amino acids. Germline-derived CDR1 and CDR2 are SGHTS and YDEGEE. The CDR3 protein is CASSWGGSYPNYGYTF. DNA for the CDR3: TGTGCCAGCAGCTGGGGGGGAAGTTATCCTAACTATGGCTACACCTTC.

This clone has a single count. The chain links TRBV19 to TRBJ2-7, with a weak D call TRBD1 (6 bases). V dropped 2 bases and J dropped 0 bases, with 8 bases sitting between them. Germline V gene data show CDR1 as LNHDA and CDR2 as SQIVND (reference sequence). The CDR3 sequence is 14 residues long. The CDR3 DNA is TGTGCCAGTAGTATAACAGGGCACTCCTACGAGCAGTACTTC. It yields the protein CASSITGHSYEQYF.

A few counts support this clone. V is TRBV2 and J is TRBJ2-3; D remains unclear. This CDR3 comprises 16 residues. Per the germline V gene, CDR1 is SNHLY and CDR2 is FYNNEI. V lost 4 bases, J lost 3 bases, and 17 bases lay in between. The CDR3 bases are TGTGCCAGCAGTGCCGGCAGGCCGATCGAAACAGATACGCAGTATTTT. Its translation: CASSAGRPIETDTQYF.

This clone has a single count. V gene TRBV5-8 combines with J gene TRBJ2-3; 11 bases agree with TRBD2. The CDR3 length is 19 residues. Unmatched junction bases numbered 13, after V lost 4 bases and J lost 0 bases. CDR1 SGHTS and CDR2 YDEGEE come from the germline V gene. Written as DNA, the CDR3 is TGTGCCAGCAGCCGGGGACTAGCGGCGGGCCCAACTAGCACAGATACGCAGTATTTT. Residues: CASSRGLAAGPTSTDTQYF.

V and J are TRBV2 and TRBJ2-7; no definite D call. The CDR3 totals 14 residues. Trimming took 2 bases from V and 6 from J, leaving 14 bases between them. The germline V gene encodes CDR1 SNHLY and CDR2 FYNNEI. CDR3 in amino acids: CASSETGSTSEQYF. The CDR3 nucleotides read TGTGCCAGCAGTGAAACCGGGTCCACGAGCGAGCAGTACTTC.

In its sample, this clone was seen a few times. The rearrangement links TRBV30 to TRBJ2-1, with 7 bases that match TRBD2. Germline V CDR1 and CDR2: GTSNPN, SVGIG (reference sequence). The J segment lost 0 bases and the V segment lost 2 bases, leaving 4 bases of the junction unmatched. The CDR3 is made up of 15 amino acids. The CDR3 coding sequence is TGTGCCTGGAGTCGGGACTACCCCTCCTACAATGAGCAGTTCTTC. Protein product: CAWSRDYPSYNEQFF.

This clone was picked up a small number of times. The CDR3 protein is CAWSVSSPLHF. Here the CDR3 DNA reads TGTGCCTGGAGTGTATCATCACCCCTCCACTTT. The chain has TRBV30 and TRBJ1-6; D ambiguous. The length of the CDR3 is 11 residues. The germline V gene has CDR1 GTSNPN and CDR2 SVGIG (reference sequence). V dropped 0 bases and J dropped 10 bases, with 4 bases sitting between them.

This rearrangement joins TRBV28 to TRBJ1-3, with D unresolved. Looked up from germline, CDR1 is MDHEN and CDR2 is SYDVKM. The CDR3 contains 14 residues. With 2 bases removed from V and 0 bases from J, the gap between germline ends came to 5 bases. CDR3 residues: CASSLMSSGNTIYF. For the CDR3, the DNA is TGTGCCAGCAGTTTAATGAGCTCTGGAAACACCATATATTTT.